This paragraph reports one T cell receptor beta chain. Its antigen is not known. The data were taken from a study of long-term antiretroviral therapy in people with HIV. Study-wide results and limits: HIV repertoires spanned tighter CDR3 length ranges than controls did. Collection of the blood took place between about 2003 and 2017. The ART regimens in use then may have been less effective than current ones.

The germline V gene encodes CDR1 SGHKS and CDR2 YYEKEE (reference sequence). V gave up 1 base and J gave up 0 bases, with 13 bases separating them. The CDR3 covers 16 residues. Run at survey level, the immunoSEQ assay was version v3.0. Here immunoSEQ multiplex PCR was the method, and the copy in TCRdb shows in-frame clones only, minus some. This sample yields approximately 27,000 clones, of which around 90% are seen a single time; 3.6% belongs to the top ten. Everyone in the study who had HIV was treated in the United States. This sample comprised unsorted PBMCs, obtained 1.8 years after starting antiretroviral therapy. The receptor was isolated from a woman between 18 and 30 years old with HIV. J is TRBJ2-5 and V is TRBV5-5; unclear D gene. In DNA, the CDR3 is TGTGCCAGCAGCTTGACTTTTGCCAGAGACCAAGAGACCCAGTACTTC. It translates to CASSLTFARDQETQYF.